This T cell receptor (beta chain) is drawn from a study of cytomegalovirus exposure and HLA in healthy donors. Overall study context: The platform used for the 110 or so validation repertoires matched that of the 500 to 850 first-cohort repertoires, a later analysis reported.

Findings and limits, study-wide: Both high specificity and high sensitivity reportedly marked the classifier's diagnosis of cytomegalovirus status.

TCRdb keeps only in-frame clones here, not all; method: immunoSEQ multiplex PCR. Of 150,000 to 200,000 clones in the sample, 85% to 90% are singletons; the top ten hold roughly 1.4%. A single count supports this clone. Its specificity is not known. This CDR3 is 15 amino acids long. CDR1 is SGHAT and CDR2 is FQNNGV in the germline V gene. V lost 0 bases to trimming and J lost 5 bases, with 13 bases between them. The clonotype comes from a woman younger than 45 in good health and CMV-seronegative. V is TRBV11-2 and J is TRBJ2-5, with TRBD1 as a possible D gene (5 bases). Sequencing was done on a sample of PBMCs. CDR3 region: CASSLEPGQRETQYF. Written as DNA, the CDR3 is TGTGCCAGCAGCTTAGAGCCAGGGCAGAGGGAGACCCAGTACTTC. The full variable domain, rest sourced from reference TRBV11-2 and TRBJ2-5, is EAGVAQSPRYKIIEKRQSVAFWCNPISGHATLYWYQQILGQGPKLLIQFQNNGVVDDSQLPKDRFSAERLKGVDSTLKIQPAKLEDSAVYLCASSLEPGQRETQYFGPGTRLLVL.